Below are 27 T cell receptor beta chains sequenced from a single sample in a study of T cell clonotyping in hematopoietic cell transplantation. Measured with immunoSEQ multiplex PCR; TCRdb has only the in-frame clones, and not every one. The table records more than 12,000 clones, about 60% of them present only once. Material: PBMCs. The receptor set was obtained from a human donor who either received an allogeneic hematopoietic cell transplant for a myeloid malignancy or was a related donor (not recorded which). Some clones in this sample may be carry-over from other donors' samples.

The V gene is TRBV29-1, the J gene TRBJ1-4; TRBD1 aligns across 7 bases. V was clipped by 6 bases and J by 4 bases; unmatched bases: 11. The CDR3 is 15 amino acids. The germline V gene has CDR1 SQVTM and CDR2 ANQGSEA. The CDR3 protein is CSVRQGSNGNEKLFF. CDR3 DNA sequence: TGCAGCGTGCGACAGGGTTCCAACGGTAATGAAAAACTGTTTTTT. Supplemented by reference TRBV29-1 and TRBJ1-4, the full variable domain reads SAVISQKPSRDICQRGTSLTIQCQVDSQVTMMFWYRQQPGQSLTLIATANQGSEATYESGFVIDKFPISRPNLTFSTLTVSNMSPEDSSIYLCSVRQGSNGNEKLFFGSGTQLSVL.

CDR3 DNA sequence: TGTGCCAGCAGGGGGGACTCCGACAGGTCCTACAATGAGCAGTTCTTC. This sequence encodes CASRGDSDRSYNEQFF. The chain uses TRBV28 and TRBJ2-1, with D possibly called TRBD1 or TRBD2 (6 bases each). The CDR3 is 16 residues long. Trimming removed 6 bases from V and 1 base from J, with 16 bases in between. Germline values: CDR1 MDHEN, CDR2 SYDVKM.

This clone was counted only a few times. V gene TRBV5-6 combines with J gene TRBJ2-5; the D is unclear. This CDR3 comprises 11 residues. V shed 3 bases and J shed 4 bases, with 4 bases lying between them. CDR1 is SGHDT and CDR2 is YYEEEE in the germline V gene. Written as DNA, the CDR3 is TGTGCCAGCAGCTATGGAGAGACCCAGTACTTC. Translated: CASSYGETQYF.

V is TRBV30 and J is TRBJ1-6; tentative D call: TRBD1 (6 bases). The CDR3 sequence is 13 residues long. V was cut by 0 bases and J by 8 bases, with 8 bases left in between. The germline V gene has CDR1 GTSNPN and CDR2 SVGIG (reference sequence). In DNA form, the CDR3 reads TGTGCCTGGAGTGTACAGGGATATTCACCCCTCCACTTT. Translating it yields CAWSVQGYSPLHF.

The chain carries TRBV28 and TRBJ2-7, with 10 bases that match TRBD1. The V and J ends lost 5 bases and 5 bases, in that order; junction bases with no gene match: 6. The CDR3 consists of 14 residues. Germline V gene lookup returns CDR1 MDHEN and CDR2 SYDVKM. The CDR3 spells CASSPGQGYHEQYF. The CDR3 nucleotides are TGTGCCAGCAGTCCGGGACAGGGGTACCACGAGCAGTACTTC.

The chain is built from TRBV6-6 and TRBJ1-6; TRBD1 might be the D (5 bases). This CDR3 spans 15 amino acids. Germline V gene sequence: CDR1 MNHNY, CDR2 SVGAGI (reference sequence). Trimming left V 2 bases short and J 7 bases short, with 12 bases between. The CDR3 region is CASSYEGSNNSPLHF. Here the CDR3 DNA reads TGTGCCAGCAGTTACGAGGGGTCCAACAATTCACCCCTCCACTTT.

To note about this clone: An end of the junction differs from the germline gene, which may be a read error. This chain links TRBV30 with TRBJ1-1; D is ambiguous. The CDR3 spans 13 residues. CDR1 GTSNPN and CDR2 SVGIG come from the germline V gene (reference sequence). DNA of the CDR3: TGTGCTTGGAGTGTGGGATCAAACACTGAAGCTTTCTTT. Its translation: CAWSVGSNTEAFF.

The chain recombines TRBV20-1 with TRBJ1-2; D is possibly TRBD1 (5 bases). This CDR3 comprises 11 residues. In germline, CDR1 is DFQATT, CDR2 SNEGSKA (reference sequence). Trimming cost V 6 bases and J 4 bases, with 9 bases left between them. The CDR3: CSARQSYGYTF. In DNA, the CDR3 is TGCAGTGCCCGACAGAGCTATGGCTACACCTTC.

This clone was picked up a small number of times. This sequence joins TRBV5-6 and TRBJ1-4; a weak D match, TRBD1 (5 bases). Trimming shortened V by 1 base and J by 8 bases, and 12 bases separated the two germline ends. This CDR3 region has 14 residues. Germline lookup yields CDR1 SGHDT and CDR2 YYEEEE. CDR3 DNA: TGTGCCAGCAGCTTGTCGGGACCGAGAGAAAAACTGTTTTTT. It translates to CASSLSGPREKLFF.

V is TRBV10-3 and J is TRBJ1-2, with 8 bases fitting TRBD1. Trimming cost V 2 bases and J 3 bases; bases outside gene matches: 2. Germline V CDR1 and CDR2: ENHRY, SYGVKD. The CDR3 extends over 14 amino acids. CDR3 bases: TGTGCCATCAGTGAGGGACAGGGCTACTATGGCTACACCTTC. Protein product: CAISEGQGYYGYTF.

This chain connects TRBV6-1 to TRBJ2-1; 13 nucleotides agree with TRBD2. The CDR3 spans 16 residues. Per germline, CDR1 MNHNS and CDR2 SASEGT. V trimming: 3 bases; J trimming: 10 bases; junction bases outside the gene matches: 9. The CDR3 DNA follows: TGTGCCAGCAGTGACCTACTAGCGGGAGGGGGGAGGGAGCAGTTCTTC. Translation gives CASSDLLAGGGREQFF.

The rearrangement joins TRBV9 to TRBJ2-1; D is ambiguous. The CDR3 contains 15 residues. Deletions cut 0 bases from V and 2 bases from J, with 9 bases between. Germline CDR1 and CDR2: SGDLS and YYNGEE. The CDR3 DNA reads TGTGCCAGCAGCGTAGGGCAGGCAGCCTACAATGAGCAGTTCTTC. Protein product: CASSVGQAAYNEQFF.

V gene TRBV29-1 combines with J gene TRBJ2-1, with 10 bases aligning to TRBD2. The CDR3 contains 13 residues. V trimming: 6 bases; J trimming: 5 bases; junction bases outside the gene matches: 4. Germline V gives CDR1 SQVTM, CDR2 ANQGSEA. The DNA for the CDR3 is TGCAGCGTCACGGGACTAGCGAACAATGAGCAGTTCTTC. Translated, it gives CSVTGLANNEQFF.

This clone was counted only a few times. The chain uses TRBV25-1 and TRBJ1-2; D uncertain. The CDR3 is 12 residues long. Germline V gene sequence: CDR1 MGHDK, CDR2 SYGVNS. V was shortened by 0 bases and J by 7 bases, with 6 bases between the two germline ends. CDR3 DNA sequence: TGTGCCAGCAGTGAATACCGGGTTGGCTACACCTTC. Protein product: CASSEYRVGYTF.

The V call is TRBV4-3, the J call TRBJ1-6; the D gene is possibly TRBD1 (6 bases). Per germline, CDR1 LGHNA and CDR2 YSLEER. The CDR3 is made up of 19 amino acids. Trimming took 0 bases from V and 4 from J, leaving 19 bases between them. CDR3 sequence reads: CASSQDEPGGLFYNSPLHF. The CDR3 region has the DNA TGCGCCAGCAGCCAAGATGAACCTGGGGGGCTATTTTATAATTCACCCCTCCACTTT.

The V gene is TRBV6-1, the J gene TRBJ2-7; 9 bases align to TRBD1. The J segment lost 4 bases and the V segment lost 5 bases, leaving 3 bases of the junction unmatched. The germline CDR1 and CDR2 sequences are MNHNS and SASEGT. The CDR3 contains 13 residues. CDR3 loop: CASSRDREYEQYF. DNA for the CDR3: TGTGCCAGCAGTAGGGACAGGGAATACGAGCAGTACTTC.

The genes are TRBV14 and TRBJ2-7; D is ambiguous. Trimming stripped 3 bases from V and 6 bases from J, with 9 bases between. Germline CDR1 is SGHDN and CDR2 is FVKESK. CDR3 size: 12 residues. The DNA for the CDR3 is TGTGCCAGCAGCCATGGTTGGGGCGAGCAGTACTTC. This gives the protein CASSHGWGEQYF.

By share, this clone ranks as large. This chain uses TRBV5-6 with TRBJ1-1; D call uncertain. Trimming left V 7 bases short and J 4 bases short, with 14 bases between. CDR1 and CDR2 (germline): SGHDT, YYEEEE. The length of the CDR3 is 13 residues. DNA for the CDR3: TGTGCCAGCGCCCCCTGGGGTCCCACTGAAGCTTTCTTT. As protein: CASAPWGPTEAFF. Looking up the rest from reference TRBV5-6 and TRBJ1-1 gives the full variable domain: DAGVTQSPTHLIKTRGQQVTLRCSPKSGHDTVSWYQQALGQGPQFIFQYYEEEERQRGNFPDRFSGHQFPNYSSELNVNALLLGDSALYLCASAPWGPTEAFFGQGTRLTVV.

The chain employs TRBV4-1 and TRBJ2-3; D may correspond to TRBD1 or TRBD2 (7 bases each). The CDR3 consists of 15 residues. Germline CDR1 is MGHRA and CDR2 is YSYEKL. Between the trimmed V and J ends, which lost 4 bases and 9 bases, there was a span of 20 bases. CDR3 residues: CASSPSRMGGGTQYF. Written as DNA, the CDR3 is TGCGCCAGCAGCCCTAGCCGGATGGGAGGGGGCACGCAGTATTTT.

The chain recombines TRBV6-5 with TRBJ2-7, with a possible D match to TRBD2 (6 bases). The germline CDR1 and CDR2 sequences are MNHEY and SVGAGI. V was pared by 0 bases and J by 9 bases, with 12 bases between. CDR3 length: 13 residues. CDR3 sequence (DNA): TGTGCCAGCAGTTACTCGTCTCCGGAGGGGCAGTACTTC. Translating gives CASSYSSPEGQYF.

The chain combines TRBV30 with TRBJ1-1; D not resolved. Trimming stripped 0 bases from V and 3 bases from J, with 11 bases between. This CDR3 is built from 14 residues. Looked up from germline, CDR1 is GTSNPN and CDR2 is SVGIG (reference sequence). In DNA, the CDR3 is TGTGCCTGGAGTGTACGACACCCCGACACTGAAGCTTTCTTT. Amino acid sequence: CAWSVRHPDTEAFF.

The chain's CDR3 is CASSLGQALGYTF. For the CDR3, the DNA is TGTGCCAGCAGCTTAGGACAGGCGTTGGGCTACACCTTC. The chain has TRBV7-9 and TRBJ1-2, with D possibly matching TRBD1 (6 bases). V was pared by 1 base and J by 8 bases, with 11 bases between. The CDR3 totals 13 residues. Germline V gene sequence: CDR1 SEHNR, CDR2 FQNEAQ (reference sequence).

The chain couples TRBV25-1 to TRBJ2-3; 8 positions agree with TRBD1. The germline V gene has CDR1 MGHDK and CDR2 SYGVNS. V shed 10 bases, J shed 2 bases, and the junction held 11 bases outside the gene matches. This CDR3 comprises 15 residues. CDR3 in amino acids: CATSGGVGFTDTQYF. The CDR3 DNA reads TGTGCCACCTCAGGGGGCGTAGGTTTCACAGATACGCAGTATTTT.

This clone was counted between two and nine times. The chain links TRBV5-5 to TRBJ2-7; TRBD1 aligns across 7 bases. Germline V gene sequence: CDR1 SGHKS, CDR2 YYEKEE (reference sequence). The CDR3 covers 15 residues. V lost 2 bases to trimming and J lost 4 bases; unmatched junction nucleotides: 9. As DNA, the CDR3 is TGTGCCAGCAGCTTTAGTCCGGGACAGTGGTACGAGCAGTACTTC. Translating gives CASSFSPGQWYEQYF.

The rearrangement uses TRBV2 and TRBJ2-7, with 12 bases lining up with TRBD2. Germline trimming cut 6 bases from V and 2 bases from J; bases unmatched to any gene: 2. Germline CDR1 reads SNHLY; CDR2 reads FYNNEI. The CDR3 extends over 14 amino acids. The CDR3 DNA sequence: TGTGCCAGCAGGACTAGCGGGGGTACCTACGAGCAGTACTTC. This translates into CASRTSGGTYEQYF.

This clone turned up a few times. CDR3 in amino acids: CASSLGKTTGTEAFF. CDR3 coding DNA: TGCGCCAGCAGCTTGGGCAAAACTACCGGCACTGAAGCTTTCTTT. The genes are TRBV5-1 and TRBJ1-1; D is unresolved. CDR1 SGHRS and CDR2 YFSETQ come from the germline V gene. V lost 0 bases to trimming and J lost 4 bases, with 13 bases between them. This CDR3 spans 15 amino acids.

The chain combines TRBV4-2 with TRBJ1-2; 7 nucleotides line up with TRBD1. The CDR3 sequence is 15 residues long. Germline assignment: CDR1 LGHNA and CDR2 YNFKEQ. Losses at the gene ends were 4 bases for V and 8 bases for J; bases not matched to a gene: 13. The CDR3, as DNA: TGTGCCAGCAGCCCCGAGACAGGGACGGATCGAGGCTACACCTTC. Its translation: CASSPETGTDRGYTF.